These T cell receptor beta chains were read from a single sample in a study of radiation and T cells in renal cell carcinoma. The data were produced by immunoSEQ multiplex PCR, yet TCRdb's version contains in-frame clones alone and is incomplete. Of 120,000 or so clones in the sample, over 75% were seen once. The material sequenced was blood, taken from a patient whose treatment included radiotherapy and nephrectomy. These receptors originate from a man between 50 and 59 years old with renal cell carcinoma. The CDR3 runs from the conserved cysteine through the conserved F or W. The D gene is left open where the match is weak. For some rows the clone size is stated as once, few or many, or as a class when expanded; others skip it.

>TRBJ1-5|13|TRBV5-4|.|.
CASSLSPNQPQHF
TGTGCCAGCAGCTTGTCTCCCAATCAGCCCCAGCATTTT
>TRBJ1-2|15|TRBV7-2|.|.
CASSSSLRGDYGYTF
TGTGCCAGCAGCTCCTCACTCCGGGGGGACTATGGCTACACCTTC
>TRBJ2-1|14|TRBV7-9|.|.
CATSPPSSYNEQFF
TGTGCAACCAGCCCCCCGAGCTCCTACAATGAGCAGTTCTTC
>TRBJ2-5|13|TRBV7-2|.|.
CASSFAGEETQYF
TGTGCCAGCAGCTTTGCCGGGGAGGAGACCCAGTACTTC
>TRBJ1-1|15|TRBV27|.|few
CASSPGARTNTEAFF
TGTGCCAGCAGTCCTGGGGCCAGAACGAACACTGAAGCTTTCTTT
>TRBJ2-5|14|TRBV7-7|.|.
CASSLAPFGETQYF
TGTGCTAGCAGCTTAGCACCCTTCGGGGAGACCCAGTACTTC
>TRBJ1-6|16|TRBV9|.|.
CASSGDTGTYNSPLHF
TGTGCCAGCAGCGGGGATACAGGGACATATAATTCACCCCTCCACTTT
>TRBJ2-1|14|TRBV4-2|.|.
CASSQDNSRVQQFF
TGTGCCAGCAGCCAAGATAATTCCCGGGTCCAGCAGTTCTTC
>TRBJ2-7|16|TRBV15|TRBD1|.
CATSRGGGTGIYEQYF
TGTGCCACCAGCAGAGGGGGAGGGACAGGGATCTACGAGCAGTACTTC
>TRBJ2-1|16|TRBV10-3|TRBD2|.
CAISDPTVAGGNEQFF
TGTGCCATCAGTGACCCCACGGTAGCGGGGGGAAATGAGCAGTTCTTC
>TRBJ2-6|14|TRBV30|.|few
CAWRRDSGANVLTF
TGTGCCTGGAGAAGGGACTCTGGGGCCAACGTCCTGACTTTC
>TRBJ1-1|12|TRBV30|TRBD1|.
CAWSVLDREVFF
TGTGCCTGGAGTGTACTGGACAGGGAGGTTTTCTTT
>TRBJ1-4|13|TRBV18|.|.
CASSPTGFEKLFF
TGTGCCAGCTCCCCTACAGGGTTTGAAAAACTGTTTTTT
>TRBJ1-1|12|TRBV29-1|TRBD1|few
CSATGGDTEAFF
TGCAGCGCCACAGGGGGGGACACTGAAGCTTTCTTT
>TRBJ2-5|17|TRBV4-1|.|.
CASSQGLASRIQETQYF
TGCGCCAGCAGCCAAGGGCTAGCGAGCCGTATCCAAGAGACCCAGTACTTC
>TRBJ2-5|12|TRBV5-6|.|.
CASSLPDAPRYF
TGTGCCAGCAGCTTGCCAGACGCCCCGCGGTACTTC
>TRBJ1-1|12|TRBV14|.|once
CASSPPYTEAFF
TGTGCCAGCAGCCCCCCCTACACTGAAGCTTTCTTT
>TRBJ2-2|14|TRBV29-1|.|.
CSAPAGEDTGELFF
TGCAGCGCTCCCGCAGGGGAGGACACCGGGGAGCTGTTTTTT
>TRBJ1-2|13|TRBV7-8|TRBD1|.
CASSQQGPYGYTF
TGTGCCAGCAGCCAACAGGGGCCCTATGGCTACACCTTC
>TRBJ1-5|16|TRBV4-2|.|.
CASSQDLGQGGQPQHF
TGTGCCAGCAGCCAAGATTTGGGCCAGGGTGGTCAGCCCCAGCATTTT
>TRBJ2-2|16|TRBV5-4|TRBD1|.
CASSATGGAVTGELFF
TGTGCCAGCAGCGCCACAGGGGGCGCGGTGACCGGGGAGCTGTTTTTT
>TRBJ1-2|13|TRBV9|.|.
CASSVVQEGGYTF
TGTGCCAGCAGCGTAGTTCAAGAGGGGGGCTACACCTTC
>TRBJ1-2|14|TRBV28|.|.
CASSLPREDYGYTF
TGTGCCAGCAGTTTGCCCAGGGAGGACTATGGCTACACCTTC